The 30 T cell receptor beta chains presented below share a single source sample, sequenced in a study of shared clonotypes between healthy human individuals. The repertoire was sequenced with immunoSEQ multiplex PCR; TCRdb's copy has only in-frame clones and lacks some. The sample carries around 1.5 million clones, 98% recorded once. Sample: naive CD4+ T cells sorted from blood. Regarding subset: CD45RA+ positively selected. The receptors originated from a man aged 25 to 40 in good health.

Concerning this clone: In the same sample, other DNA sequences code for this CDR3. The gene calls are TRBV19 and TRBJ2-7; 9 bases are shared with TRBD1. In germline, CDR1 is LNHDA, CDR2 SQIVND (reference sequence). V was pared by 3 bases and J by 0 bases, with 3 bases of the junction left unmatched. The CDR3 is 15 amino acids. CDR3 DNA: TGTGCCAGTAGTATTTCACAGGGGGCCTCCTACGAGCAGTACTTC. Protein: CASSISQGASYEQYF.

The DNA of the CDR3 is TGTGCCAGCAGCTTGGGCGTCCGGGACAGCGGGACCCAGTACTTC. The encoded protein is CASSLGVRDSGTQYF. V is TRBV5-4 and J is TRBJ2-5; 7 nucleotides align to TRBD1. Trimming removed 0 bases from V and 7 bases from J; junction bases left unmatched: 9. Germline V gene lookup returns CDR1 SGHNT and CDR2 YYREEE (reference sequence). CDR3 size: 15 residues.

This chain links TRBV6-1 with TRBJ2-6, with D maybe TRBD1 (6 bases). The V and J ends lost 8 bases and 0 bases respectively, with 11 bases between them. CDR3 length equals 15 residues. Germline V gene lookup returns CDR1 MNHNS and CDR2 SASEGT. CDR3 bases: TGTGCCAGCGGAAGGACAGTCTCTGGGGCCAACGTCCTGACTTTC. It is translated as CASGRTVSGANVLTF.

With regard to this clone: Distinct nucleotide sequences in the sample also encode this CDR3. The chain recombines TRBV10-3 with TRBJ2-3; TRBD2 is a possible D gene (5 bases). The CDR3 contains 13 residues. V shed 6 bases and J shed 2 bases, with 9 bases lying between them. Looked up from germline, CDR1 is ENHRY and CDR2 is SYGVKD. The CDR3 spells CAIRGLTTDTQYF. In DNA, the CDR3 is TGTGCCATCAGAGGACTTACCACAGATACGCAGTATTTT.

This sequence joins TRBV6-1 and TRBJ2-7; no firm D call. The germline CDR1 and CDR2 sequences are MNHNS and SASEGT. V was clipped by 4 bases and J by 1 base, with 11 bases between them. This CDR3 spans 14 amino acids. CDR3 sequence reads: CASSVSIRSYEQYF. CDR3 in DNA: TGTGCCAGCAGTGTCAGTATACGATCCTACGAGCAGTACTTC.

V and J are TRBV5-4 and TRBJ2-7, with 7 bases matching TRBD1. CDR3 length equals 16 residues. Germline CDR1 and CDR2: SGHNT and YYREEE (reference sequence). The V gene end was trimmed by 4 bases and the J gene end by 3 bases; junction bases not matched to a gene: 13. The CDR3 DNA reads as TGTGCCAGCAGCCGGGGTCTTGGACAGGCTCACTACGAGCAGTACTTC. It encodes CASSRGLGQAHYEQYF.

The count of this clone is one. The chain is built from TRBV5-1 and TRBJ2-3; TRBD2 matches at 7 bases. This CDR3 region has 14 residues. V trimming: 0 bases; J trimming: 5 bases; junction bases outside the gene matches: 3. Germline V gene data show CDR1 as SGHRS and CDR2 as YFSETQ. The CDR3 here is CASSLGLAQDTQYF. CDR3 DNA sequence: TGCGCCAGCAGCTTGGGACTAGCTCAAGATACGCAGTATTTT. Full variable domain (remainder filled in from reference TRBV5-1 and TRBJ2-3): KAGVTQTPRYLIKTRGQQVTLSCSPISGHRSVSWYQQTPGQGLQFLFEYFSETQRNKGNFPGRFSGRQFSNSRSEMNVSTLELGDSALYLCASSLGLAQDTQYFGPGTRLTVL.

The V and J genes are TRBV7-8 and TRBJ1-5; D not resolved. Germline V gene data show CDR1 as SGHVS and CDR2 as FQNEAQ. V gave up 5 bases and J gave up 6 bases, with 14 bases separating them. The CDR3 contains 14 residues. CDR3 residues: CASSPRRPGQPQHF. CDR3 nucleotide sequence: TGTGCCAGCAGCCCTAGACGGCCGGGTCAGCCCCAGCATTTT. Full variable domain (outside the CDR3, taken from reference TRBV7-8 and TRBJ1-5): GAGVSQSPRYKVAKRGQDVALRCDPISGHVSLFWYQQALGQGPEFLTYFQNEAQLDKSGLPSDRFFAERPEGSVSTLKIQRTQQEDSAVYLCASSPRRPGQPQHFGDGTRLSIL.

Concerning this clone itself: Other DNA sequences within the sample encode an identical CDR3. The J gene is TRBJ2-3, the V gene TRBV5-4, with TRBD2 matching over 12 bases. The CDR3 spans 16 residues. V lost 2 bases and J lost 1; bases outside the gene matches: 2. Germline V gene lookup returns CDR1 SGHNT and CDR2 YYREEE (reference sequence). Here the CDR3 DNA reads TGTGCCAGCAGCTTACGACTAGCGGGGGGCACAGATACGCAGTATTTT. This encodes CASSLRLAGGTDTQYF.

The chain uses TRBV19 and TRBJ1-1, with 9 bases fitting TRBD1. Trimming cost V 5 bases and J 6 bases; bases outside gene matches: 10. This CDR3 is 15 amino acids long. CDR1 and CDR2 from the germline V gene are LNHDA and SQIVND (reference sequence). CDR3 protein: CASSGGQGPRAEAFF. The DNA for the CDR3 is TGTGCCAGTAGTGGGGGACAGGGCCCCAGGGCTGAAGCTTTCTTT.

This chain links TRBV28 with TRBJ2-7; 8 bases agree with TRBD2. The V gene's germline CDR1 is MDHEN and CDR2 SYDVKM. The CDR3 covers 16 residues. With V trimmed by 3 bases and J by 1 base, 8 bases remained unmatched. The CDR3 sequence is CASSFVGSGRSYEQYF. The CDR3 DNA sequence: TGTGCCAGCAGTTTCGTCGGGAGCGGGAGATCCTACGAGCAGTACTTC.

Details on this clone: Other DNA sequences in the sample encode the same CDR3. The V and J genes are TRBV28 and TRBJ2-1; no clear D gene. The CDR3 is 12 residues long. Trimming took off 2 bases at V and 5 bases at J, with 4 bases between the two ends. The germline V gene encodes CDR1 MDHEN and CDR2 SYDVKM. CDR3 in amino acids: CASSLSHNEQFF. The DNA for the CDR3 is TGTGCCAGCAGTTTAAGTCACAATGAGCAGTTCTTC.

The chain's CDR3 is CATSRGLTETQYF. DNA of the CDR3: TGTGCCACCAGCAGAGGCTTAACAGAGACCCAGTACTTC. The J gene is TRBJ2-5, the V gene TRBV15; D gene uncertain. The germline gives CDR1 LNHNV, CDR2 YYDKDF (reference sequence). The CDR3 has 13 residues. V was trimmed by 1 base and J by 4 bases, leaving 7 bases between them. The full variable domain, completed using reference TRBV15 and TRBJ2-5, is DAMVIQNPRYQVTQFGKPVTLSCSQTLNHNVMYWYQQKSSQAPKLLFHYYDKDFNNEADTPDNFQSRRPNTSFCFLDIRSPGLGDTAMYLCATSRGLTETQYFGPGTRLLVL.

V is TRBV5-5 and J is TRBJ2-7; weak D call: TRBD1 (6 bases). Between the trimmed V and J ends, which lost 4 bases and 1 base, there was a span of 9 bases. CDR1 and CDR2 from the germline V gene are SGHKS and YYEKEE (reference sequence). The CDR3 runs to 13 residues. CDR3 sequence reads: CASSLTGSYEQYF. The CDR3 nucleotides read TGTGCCAGCAGCCTGACAGGATCCTACGAGCAGTACTTC. Full variable domain (remainder filled in from reference TRBV5-5 and TRBJ2-7): DAGVTQSPTHLIKTRGQQVTLRCSPISGHKSVSWYQQVLGQGPQFIFQYYEKEERGRGNFPDRFSARQFPNYSSELNVNALLLGDSALYLCASSLTGSYEQYFGPGTRLTVT.

This clone was found once. This chain uses TRBV5-4 with TRBJ2-7; D is unclear. This CDR3 spans 14 amino acids. V was cut by 1 base and J by 3 bases, with 11 bases left in between. From germline, CDR1 is SGHNT and CDR2 YYREEE (reference sequence). CDR3 bases: TGTGCCAGCAGCTTGACCCCGGATAGCTACGAGCAGTACTTC. This encodes CASSLTPDSYEQYF.

The genes are TRBV30 and TRBJ2-3; 7 bases map to TRBD2. This CDR3 has 12 residues. Looked up from germline, CDR1 is GTSNPN and CDR2 is SVGIG (reference sequence). V shed 3 bases and J 6 bases; nucleotides not matched to a gene: 3. The CDR3, as DNA: TGTGCCTGGAGGGGAGGGGCCGATACGCAGTATTTT. Protein product: CAWRGGADTQYF.

The V gene is TRBV19, the J gene TRBJ2-1; 8 positions match TRBD2. Germline assignment: CDR1 LNHDA and CDR2 SQIVND (reference sequence). CDR3 length: 17 amino acids. The J segment lost 7 bases and the V segment lost 5 bases, leaving 16 bases of the junction unmatched. The CDR3 loop is CASSPKTVGGEWNEQFF. In nucleotides, the CDR3 is TGTGCCAGTAGTCCAAAGACCGTCGGGGGGGAGTGGAATGAGCAGTTCTTC. Filled out from reference TRBV19 and TRBJ2-1, the complete variable domain reads DGGITQSPKYLFRKEGQNVTLSCEQNLNHDAMYWYRQDPGQGLRLIYYSQIVNDFQKGDIAEGYSVSREKKESFPLTVTSAQKNPTAFYLCASSPKTVGGEWNEQFFGPGTRLTVL.

V usage is TRBV6-1 and J usage is TRBJ2-5, with D possibly being TRBD1 or TRBD2 (6 bases each). The CDR3 loop spans 12 amino acids. V was trimmed by 7 bases and J by 5 bases, leaving 11 bases between them. Germline lookup yields CDR1 MNHNS and CDR2 SASEGT. The CDR3 here is CASTGARETQYF. DNA for the CDR3: TGTGCCAGCACGGGGGCCCGGGAGACCCAGTACTTC.

This chain connects TRBV15 to TRBJ2-7; D call uncertain. The CDR3 length is 13 residues. CDR1 is LNHNV, CDR2 YYDKDF, per germline (reference sequence). Trimming left V 3 bases short and J 5 bases short, with 11 bases between. DNA of the CDR3: TGTGCCACCAGCAGGTCAAATTGGAACGAGCAGTACTTC. Protein product: CATSRSNWNEQYF.

The chain is built from TRBV28 and TRBJ1-5, with 8 bases that match TRBD1. The V gene's germline CDR1 is MDHEN and CDR2 SYDVKM. This CDR3 comprises 16 residues. Losses at the gene ends were 3 bases for V and 7 bases for J; bases not matched to a gene: 11. The DNA for the CDR3 is TGTGCCAGCAGTTTCCAGGACAGGGTTCCTGTGCAGCCCCAGCATTTT. Its protein product is CASSFQDRVPVQPQHF.

The chain has TRBV6-5 and TRBJ1-1; 7 bases match TRBD1. Germline loops: CDR1 MNHEY, CDR2 SVGAGI. The CDR3 is made up of 16 amino acids. The ends lost 0 bases at V and 0 bases at J; junction bases unmatched: 4. The CDR3 DNA is TGTGCCAGCAGTTACTCCCCGACAGGGTTGAACACTGAAGCTTTCTTT. Translating it yields CASSYSPTGLNTEAFF.

The chain links TRBV6-6 to TRBJ1-1, with unresolved D. The CDR3 is 13 residues long. Trimming pared 6 bases from V and 4 bases from J, leaving 12 bases between. Germline CDR1 MNHNY, CDR2 SVGAGI (reference sequence). The CDR3 protein is CASRVKGSTEAFF. The CDR3 coding sequence is TGTGCCAGCAGGGTCAAAGGGAGCACTGAAGCTTTCTTT.

The genes are TRBV7-2 and TRBJ1-2, with D possibly being TRBD1 (5 bases). The ends were cut back, 4 bases at V and 2 bases at J, with 8 bases in the middle. The CDR3 has 13 residues. CDR1 is SGHTA, CDR2 FQGNSA, per germline. DNA of the CDR3: TGTGCCAGCAGCTGCCGGGGGAACTATGGCTACACCTTC. Protein sequence: CASSCRGNYGYTF.

The chain employs TRBV28 and TRBJ2-7; D gene ambiguous. This CDR3 is 14 amino acids long. Germline CDR1 reads MDHEN; CDR2 reads SYDVKM. Trimming left V 3 bases short and J 4 bases short, with 13 bases between. The DNA of the CDR3 is TGTGCCAGCAGTTTGTGGGGAATGAGGTACGAGCAGTACTTC. It is translated as CASSLWGMRYEQYF.

The rearrangement uses TRBV9 and TRBJ2-5, with TRBD2 matching over 10 bases. CDR1 and CDR2 from the germline V gene are SGDLS and YYNGEE. The ends lost 0 bases at V and 5 bases at J; junction bases unmatched: 7. This CDR3 region has 16 residues. CDR3 protein: CASSVVASGSIETQYF. The CDR3 region has the DNA TGTGCCAGCAGCGTAGTGGCTAGCGGGAGCATCGAGACCCAGTACTTC.

CDR3 in DNA: TGTGCCGCACAAGGACGAGACTATGGCTACACCTTC. Translation gives CAAQGRDYGYTF. This chain uses TRBV2 with TRBJ1-2; D not resolved. The ends were cut back, 11 bases at V and 3 bases at J, with 13 bases in the middle. The CDR3 length is 12 residues. CDR1 and CDR2 (germline): SNHLY, FYNNEI.

The J gene is TRBJ2-1, the V gene TRBV19; a weak D match, TRBD1 (7 bases). Germline values: CDR1 LNHDA, CDR2 SQIVND (reference sequence). There are 13 residues in the CDR3. Between the trimmed V and J ends, which lost 5 bases and 6 bases, there was a span of 11 bases. The CDR3 spells CASSPQGGNEQFF. DNA for the CDR3: TGTGCCAGTAGTCCCCAGGGGGGCAATGAGCAGTTCTTC.

The chain recombines TRBV11-2 with TRBJ2-1; the match to TRBD2 covers 10 bases. Germline trimming cut 3 bases from V and 7 bases from J; bases unmatched to any gene: 9. Germline V lookup: CDR1 SGHAT, CDR2 FQNNGV. The CDR3 runs to 16 residues. The CDR3, as DNA: TGTGCCAGCAGCTTTGCGCCTAGCGGGAGTAATAATGAGCAGTTCTTC. Translating it yields CASSFAPSGSNNEQFF. Using reference TRBV11-2 and TRBJ2-1 for the parts outside the CDR3, the full variable domain is EAGVAQSPRYKIIEKRQSVAFWCNPISGHATLYWYQQILGQGPKLLIQFQNNGVVDDSQLPKDRFSAERLKGVDSTLKIQPAKLEDSAVYLCASSFAPSGSNNEQFFGPGTRLTVL.

V is TRBV28 and J is TRBJ2-7, with TRBD1 matching over 8 bases. CDR1 is MDHEN and CDR2 is SYDVKM in the germline V gene. This CDR3 has 15 amino acids. The J segment lost 2 bases and the V segment lost 6 bases, leaving 9 bases of the junction unmatched. In DNA, the CDR3 is TGTGCCAGCAGGACAGGGGCCCCCCTCCCCTACGAGCAGTACTTC. Protein sequence: CASRTGAPLPYEQYF. The full variable domain, with the rest looked up from reference TRBV28 and TRBJ2-7, is DVKVTQSSRYLVKRTGEKVFLECVQDMDHENMFWYRQDPGLGLRLIYFSYDVKMKEKGDIPEGYSVSREKKERFSLILESASTNQTSMYLCASRTGAPLPYEQYFGPGTRLTVT.

As concerns this clone: Other DNA variants within this sample encode the same CDR3. The CDR3 loop is CSVETGSYEQYF. The CDR3 DNA follows: TGCAGCGTTGAAACGGGTTCCTACGAGCAGTACTTC. This chain links TRBV29-1 with TRBJ2-7; D unresolved. Trimming took off 2 bases at V and 1 base at J, with 6 bases between the two ends. The CDR3 has 12 amino acids. CDR1 and CDR2 (germline): SQVTM, ANQGSEA.